This entry lists 15 T cell receptor beta chains sequenced from one sample in a study of blood T cell repertoires in COVID-19. Here immunoSEQ multiplex PCR was the method, and the copy in TCRdb shows in-frame clones only, minus some. The repertoire holds hundreds of thousands of clones, with 86% as singletons. Input material: peripheral blood. The receptor source for this set is a woman in her fifties or sixties with acute or convalescent COVID-19.

The chain uses TRBV11-3 and TRBJ2-2; 9 bases are shared with TRBD2. The ends lost 7 bases at V and 3 bases at J; junction bases unmatched: 6. CDR1 and CDR2 from the germline V gene are SGHNT and YENEEA. The CDR3 is made up of 15 amino acids. Here the CDR3 reads CASKLRGGDTGELFF. Written as DNA, the CDR3 is TGTGCCAGCAAATTACGCGGGGGGGACACCGGGGAGCTGTTTTTT. Full variable domain (remainder filled in from reference TRBV11-3 and TRBJ2-2): EAGVVQSPRYKIIEKKQPVAFWCNPISGHNTLYWYLQNLGQGPELLIRYENEEAVDDSQLPKDRFSAERLKGVDSTLKIQPAELGDSAVYLCASKLRGGDTGELFFGEGSRLTVL.

This chain joins TRBV9 and TRBJ1-1; D remains ambiguous. CDR1 is SGDLS, CDR2 YYNGEE, per germline. V gave up 1 base and J gave up 6 bases, with 10 bases separating them. This CDR3 spans 13 amino acids. CDR3 amino acids: CASSVSSRAEAFF. Here the CDR3 DNA reads TGTGCCAGCAGCGTAAGTTCGCGCGCTGAAGCTTTCTTT.

The table lists this clone with a count of one. V is TRBV7-2 and J is TRBJ2-1, with 11 bases lining up with TRBD2. The CDR3 runs to 15 residues. Germline V gives CDR1 SGHTA, CDR2 FQGNSA. J was trimmed by 9 bases and V by 2 bases; bases with no gene match: 6. The CDR3, as DNA: TGTGCCAGCAGCTTACTTAGCGGGGGGGCGGGTGAGCAGTTCTTC. Protein sequence: CASSLLSGGAGEQFF.

The rearrangement uses TRBV7-9 and TRBJ2-2; D not resolved. Per germline, CDR1 SEHNR and CDR2 FQNEAQ (reference sequence). CDR3 length: 13 amino acids. V lost 1 base to trimming and J lost 5 bases, with 5 bases between them. This CDR3 reads CASSLGSTGELFF. Here the CDR3 DNA reads TGTGCCAGCAGCTTAGGGAGTACCGGGGAGCTGTTTTTT.

The chain is built from TRBV3-1 (or the pseudogene TRBV3-2) and TRBJ2-5; unclear D gene. The ends were cut back, 0 bases at V and 5 bases at J, with 4 bases in the middle. This CDR3 region has 12 residues. Germline lookup yields CDR1 LGHDT and CDR2 YNNKEL (reference sequence). The CDR3 here is CASSQDRETQYF. DNA of the CDR3: TGTGCCAGCAGCCAAGATCGGGAGACCCAGTACTTC.

The gene calls are TRBV7-9 and TRBJ2-5, with 9 bases fitting TRBD2. From germline, CDR1 is SEHNR and CDR2 FQNEAQ (reference sequence). Trimming at V came to 5 bases and at J to 3 bases, leaving 7 bases not matched to a gene. This CDR3 spans 15 amino acids. CDR3: CASSQTSGSKETQYF. DNA for the CDR3: TGTGCCAGCAGCCAAACTAGCGGGTCCAAAGAGACCCAGTACTTC.

The table lists this clone with a count of one. The V gene is TRBV6-5, the J gene TRBJ1-1; D is possibly TRBD1 (6 bases). V was trimmed by 6 bases and J by 6 bases, leaving 8 bases between them. The CDR3 spans 11 residues. Germline V lookup: CDR1 MNHEY, CDR2 SVGAGI. CDR3 sequence: CASSNRAEAFF. The CDR3 DNA reads as TGTGCCAGCAGCAACAGGGCTGAAGCTTTCTTT.

V gene TRBV12-3 or TRBV12-4 combines with J gene TRBJ2-3, with D possibly TRBD2 on 7 matching bases. The CDR3 has 13 residues. Trimming stripped 3 bases from V and 4 bases from J, with 8 bases between. CDR3: CASSLGGPDTQYF. DNA of the CDR3: TGTGCCAGCAGTTTGGGGGGGCCAGATACGCAGTATTTT.

J is TRBJ1-6 and V is TRBV6-5; 8 bases align to TRBD1. The V gene end was trimmed by 6 bases and the J gene end by 6 bases; junction bases not matched to a gene: 7. CDR1 and CDR2 (germline): MNHEY, SVGAGI. The CDR3 contains 15 residues. CDR3 loop: CASRLLQGGNSPLHF. The CDR3 coding sequence is TGTGCCAGCAGACTGCTACAGGGGGGTAATTCACCCCTCCACTTT.

This chain joins TRBV6-1 and TRBJ2-2; tentative D call: TRBD2 (5 bases). This CDR3 comprises 15 residues. CDR1 and CDR2 from the germline V gene are MNHNS and SASEGT. V lost 0 bases and J lost 6, with 11 bases in between. The CDR3 region has the DNA TGTGCCAGCAGTGAAGCAGGGAGAATCGCCGGGGAGCTGTTTTTT. It yields the protein CASSEAGRIAGELFF.

There are a few counts of this clone. This specimen includes other DNA sequences encoding the same CDR3. The V and J genes are TRBV27 and TRBJ2-7; D is ambiguous. CDR1 MNHEY and CDR2 SMNVEV come from the germline V gene (reference sequence). CDR3 length equals 14 residues. V was trimmed by 3 bases and J by 0 bases, leaving 9 bases between them. The CDR3 here is CASSLVGSSYEQYF. The CDR3 region has the DNA TGTGCCAGCAGTTTGGTGGGCAGCTCCTACGAGCAGTACTTC.

The chain has TRBV19 and TRBJ2-1; 10 bases match TRBD2. CDR3 size: 15 residues. Germline V gives CDR1 LNHDA, CDR2 SQIVND (reference sequence). The ends lost 7 bases at V and 7 bases at J; junction bases unmatched: 10. CDR3 loop: CASNTAGGPLNEQFF. For the CDR3, the DNA is TGTGCCAGTAATACAGCGGGGGGGCCCTTGAATGAGCAGTTCTTC.

The rearrangement links TRBV11-3 to TRBJ2-3; D is uncertain. Germline V CDR1 and CDR2: SGHNT, YENEEA. The CDR3 is made up of 12 amino acids. Trimming removed 6 bases at V and 4 bases at J, with 8 bases between. The CDR3 loop is CASSPRSDTQYF. CDR3 coding DNA: TGTGCCAGCAGTCCTAGGTCAGATACGCAGTATTTT.

The CDR3 coding sequence is TGTGCCAGCTCATCTAACACAGGGGATGTCGGGCAGTACTTC. Encoded protein: CASSSNTGDVGQYF. This chain uses TRBV18 with TRBJ2-7; 7 positions match TRBD1. Germline V gene lookup returns CDR1 KGHSH and CDR2 LQKENI. The CDR3 extends over 14 amino acids. V dropped 5 bases and J dropped 9; count of bases not matched to a gene: 13.

This clone occurred a few times. V gene TRBV4-1 combines with J gene TRBJ1-4; TRBD1 aligns across 9 bases. V was clipped by 11 bases and J by 7 bases; unmatched bases: 8. There are 13 residues in the CDR3. Germline CDR1 reads MGHRA; CDR2 reads YSYEKL. CDR3 loop: CAGGDRASEKLFF. The CDR3 DNA is TGCGCCGGTGGGGACAGGGCGAGTGAAAAACTGTTTTTT.